A selection of T cell receptor beta chains follows, all from one sample in a study of blood T cell repertoires in COVID-19. TCRdb's copy holds only in-frame clones and misses some; the assay was immunoSEQ multiplex PCR. The sample lists under 150,000 clones; about 85% were seen once. The sample consisted of peripheral blood. These receptors were collected from a human donor in a cohort sampled during active COVID-19. Each CDR3 is given with its conserved first and last residue. The D gene is left open where the match is weak. Clone size, where shown, is once, few, many, or a class for clones that have expanded.

V gene: TRBV9
clone size: NA
D gene: TRBD1
J gene: TRBJ2-7
CDR3 DNA: TGTGCCAGCAGCCCCCGGGACAGGTCCTACGAGCAGTACTTC
CDR3 protein: CASSPRDRSYEQYF

V gene: TRBV7-9
clone size: NA
D gene: TRBD1
J gene: TRBJ1-2
CDR3 DNA: TGTGCCAGCAGCCTAGGGACAGGGCACTATGGCTACACCTTC
CDR3 protein: CASSLGTGHYGYTF

V gene: TRBV27
clone size: NA
D gene: TRBD2
J gene: TRBJ2-7
CDR3 DNA: TGTGCCAGCAGTTTCTCAACTCCCGCGGGGGGGCTGTTTGAGCAGTACTTC
CDR3 protein: CASSFSTPAGGLFEQYF

V gene: TRBV5-1
clone size: NA
D gene: NA
J gene: TRBJ1-1
CDR3 DNA: TGCGCCAGCAGCTGGGGCCCGCAGGGAAACACTGAAGCTTTCTTT
CDR3 protein: CASSWGPQGNTEAFF

V gene: TRBV9
clone size: NA
D gene: NA
J gene: TRBJ2-3
CDR3 DNA: TGTGCCAGCAGCGTAGCTGGGGCCGCGCTAGATACGCAGTATTTT
CDR3 protein: CASSVAGAALDTQYF

V gene: TRBV19
clone size: NA
D gene: NA
J gene: TRBJ1-4
CDR3 DNA: TGTGCCAGTAGTATAAGGACAACTAACAATGAAAAACTGTTTTTT
CDR3 protein: CASSIRTTNNEKLFF

V gene: TRBV28
clone size: NA
D gene: NA
J gene: TRBJ1-5
CDR3 DNA: TGTGCCAGCAGTTTAAAGTCCGCGGCTAGTCAGCCCCAGCATTTT
CDR3 protein: CASSLKSAASQPQHF

V gene: TRBV29-1
clone size: NA
D gene: NA
J gene: TRBJ1-5
CDR3 DNA: TGCAGCGTTGAAGGAGTGAGCAATCAGCCCCAGCATTTT
CDR3 protein: CSVEGVSNQPQHF

V gene: TRBV5-1
clone size: NA
D gene: NA
J gene: TRBJ2-5
CDR3 DNA: TGCGCCAGCAGCCCCGACTCGGGAGAGACCCAGTACTTC
CDR3 protein: CASSPDSGETQYF

V gene: TRBV7-9
clone size: NA
D gene: NA
J gene: TRBJ1-1
CDR3 DNA: TGTGCCAGCAGCTTCACAGGGTCCGGGAACACTGAAGCTTTCTTT
CDR3 protein: CASSFTGSGNTEAFF

V gene: TRBV18
clone size: NA
D gene: NA
J gene: TRBJ1-2
CDR3 DNA: TGTGCCAGCTCACGACAGGCCACTAACTATGGCTACACCTTC
CDR3 protein: CASSRQATNYGYTF

V gene: TRBV7-6
clone size: once
D gene: NA
J gene: TRBJ1-6
CDR3 DNA: TGTGCCAGCAACGCAGGGACCTATAATTCACCCCTCCACTTT
CDR3 protein: CASNAGTYNSPLHF

V gene: TRBV30
clone size: few
D gene: NA
J gene: TRBJ1-3
CDR3 DNA: TGTGCCTGGAGTAAGCTTAACTCTGGAAACACCATATATTTT
CDR3 protein: CAWSKLNSGNTIYF

V gene: TRBV5-1
clone size: NA
D gene: TRBD1
J gene: TRBJ1-2
CDR3 DNA: TGCGCCAGCAGCTCGGGACAGGTGGACTATGGCTACACCTTC
CDR3 protein: CASSSGQVDYGYTF

V gene: TRBV5-4
clone size: NA
D gene: TRBD2
J gene: TRBJ2-7
CDR3 DNA: TGTGCCAGCAGTAATGGACTAGCGGAGGTTTACGAGCAGTACTTC
CDR3 protein: CASSNGLAEVYEQYF

V gene: TRBV12-5
clone size: NA
D gene: TRBD2
J gene: TRBJ2-5
CDR3 DNA: TGTGCTAGTGGTTCATCTGCCCCGGGACTAGCGGGAGGAGAGACCCAGTACTTC
CDR3 protein: CASGSSAPGLAGGETQYF

V gene: TRBV28
clone size: NA
D gene: TRBD1
J gene: TRBJ2-5
CDR3 DNA: TGTGCCAGCCTACCGGGACAGATTCAAGAGACCCAGTACTTC
CDR3 protein: CASLPGQIQETQYF

V gene: TRBV18
clone size: NA
D gene: TRBD2
J gene: TRBJ2-5
CDR3 DNA: TGTGCCAGCTCACCACCTTCGGGACTAGGGGTAGAGACCCAGTACTTC
CDR3 protein: CASSPPSGLGVETQYF

V gene: TRBV30
clone size: few
D gene: NA
J gene: TRBJ2-7
CDR3 DNA: TGTGCCTGGAGTGTAGGCGTCAGGGCCTACGAGCAGTACTTC
CDR3 protein: CAWSVGVRAYEQYF

V gene: TRBV4-1
clone size: NA
D gene: NA
J gene: TRBJ1-2
CDR3 DNA: TGCGCCAGCAGCCAAGCCTTGGGGGGCTATGGCTACACCTTC
CDR3 protein: CASSQALGGYGYTF

V gene: TRBV19
clone size: NA
D gene: NA
J gene: TRBJ2-5
CDR3 DNA: TGTGCCTGTGGAAGGGCCAGGGAAAGAGAGACCCAGTACTTC
CDR3 protein: CACGRARERETQYF

V gene: TRBV9
clone size: once
D gene: NA
J gene: TRBJ2-7
CDR3 DNA: TGTGCCAGCAGCGTAGGGGGCGAAGGATTCGAGCAGTACTTC
CDR3 protein: CASSVGGEGFEQYF

V gene: TRBV28
clone size: many
D gene: NA
J gene: TRBJ1-5
CDR3 DNA: TGTGCCAGCAGTCCCCCACTAAAACTTGGAAGTCAGCCCCAGCATTTT
CDR3 protein: CASSPPLKLGSQPQHF

V gene: TRBV29-1
clone size: NA
D gene: NA
J gene: TRBJ1-2
CDR3 DNA: TGCAGCGTTGAAGATAGGGGCAACAACTATGGCTACACCTTC
CDR3 protein: CSVEDRGNNYGYTF

V gene: TRBV11-2
clone size: few
D gene: NA
J gene: TRBJ1-1
CDR3 DNA: TGTGCCAGCAGCTTAGGACTTGCGAACACTGAAGCTTTCTTT
CDR3 protein: CASSLGLANTEAFF

V gene: TRBV11-1
clone size: NA
D gene: NA
J gene: TRBJ2-7
CDR3 DNA: TGTGCCAGCAGCCTCGCGGGGAGTTCCTACGAGCAGTACTTC
CDR3 protein: CASSLAGSSYEQYF

V gene: TRBV6-5
clone size: NA
D gene: TRBD1
J gene: TRBJ1-2
CDR3 DNA: TGTGCCAGCAGAACTCCGGACAGGGGCTATGGCTACACCTTC
CDR3 protein: CASRTPDRGYGYTF

V gene: TRBV5-5
clone size: NA
D gene: NA
J gene: TRBJ1-4
CDR3 DNA: TGTGCCAGCAGCTTGGTATGGCCGCGGGAAAAACTGTTTTTT
CDR3 protein: CASSLVWPREKLFF

V gene: TRBV7-2
clone size: NA
D gene: TRBD1
J gene: TRBJ1-5
CDR3 DNA: TGTGCCAGCAGCCTAGGACAGGTTGGGCGTCAGCCCCAGCATTTT
CDR3 protein: CASSLGQVGRQPQHF

V gene: TRBV6-6
clone size: NA
D gene: TRBD1
J gene: TRBJ2-5
CDR3 DNA: TGTGCCAGCAGTCCGGGATGGTCGGGGACAGCGTTTCAAGAGACCCAGTACTTC
CDR3 protein: CASSPGWSGTAFQETQYF

V gene: TRBV11-2
clone size: NA
D gene: NA
J gene: TRBJ1-2
CDR3 DNA: TGTGCCAGCAGCGTGGACTCTACCAGTGGCTACACCTTC
CDR3 protein: CASSVDSTSGYTF

V gene: TRBV2
clone size: NA
D gene: TRBD2
J gene: TRBJ2-7
CDR3 DNA: TGTGCCAGCAGTGAATGGGGACTAGCCTCCGAACAGTACTTC
CDR3 protein: CASSEWGLASEQYF

V gene: TRBV3-1/TRBV3-2
clone size: NA
D gene: TRBD2
J gene: TRBJ2-5
CDR3 DNA: TGTGCCAGCAGCCAAGATCTTTTCCTAGCGGGGGCCCAAGAGACCCAGTACTTC
CDR3 protein: CASSQDLFLAGAQETQYF

V gene: TRBV7-9
clone size: NA
D gene: NA
J gene: TRBJ1-4
CDR3 DNA: TGTGCCAGCAGCCTCAGCGGGACTAATGAAAAACTGTTTTTT
CDR3 protein: CASSLSGTNEKLFF

V gene: TRBV5-5
clone size: NA
D gene: NA
J gene: TRBJ2-1
CDR3 DNA: TGTGCCAGCAGCTTGGACACAGGGAGCAATGAGCAGTTCTTC
CDR3 protein: CASSLDTGSNEQFF

V gene: TRBV2
clone size: NA
D gene: TRBD2
J gene: TRBJ2-1
CDR3 DNA: TGTGCCAGCAGCCTCGGGCTAGCGGGGGCTTACGATGAGCAGTTCTTC
CDR3 protein: CASSLGLAGAYDEQFF